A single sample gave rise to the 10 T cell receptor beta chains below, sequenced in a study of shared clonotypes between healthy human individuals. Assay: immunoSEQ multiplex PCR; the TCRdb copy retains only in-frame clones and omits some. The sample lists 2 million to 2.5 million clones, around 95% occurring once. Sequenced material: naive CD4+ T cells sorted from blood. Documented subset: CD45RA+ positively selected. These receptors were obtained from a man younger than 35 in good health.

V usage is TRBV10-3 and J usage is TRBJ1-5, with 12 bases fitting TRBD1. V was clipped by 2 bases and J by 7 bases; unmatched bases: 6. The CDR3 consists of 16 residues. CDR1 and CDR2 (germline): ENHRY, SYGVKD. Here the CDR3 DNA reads TGTGCCATCAGTGAGGCTGGGACAGGGGGCGTCCAGCCCCAGCATTTT. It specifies CAISEAGTGGVQPQHF.

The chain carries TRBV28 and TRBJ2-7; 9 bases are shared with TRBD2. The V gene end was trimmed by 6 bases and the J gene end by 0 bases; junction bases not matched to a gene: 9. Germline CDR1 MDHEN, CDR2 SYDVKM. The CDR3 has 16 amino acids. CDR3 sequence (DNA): TGTGCCAGCAGGTCGACTAGCGGCTCATCCTCCTACGAGCAGTACTTC. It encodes CASRSTSGSSSYEQYF. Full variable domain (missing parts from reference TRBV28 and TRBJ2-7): DVKVTQSSRYLVKRTGEKVFLECVQDMDHENMFWYRQDPGLGLRLIYFSYDVKMKEKGDIPEGYSVSREKKERFSLILESASTNQTSMYLCASRSTSGSSSYEQYFGPGTRLTVT.

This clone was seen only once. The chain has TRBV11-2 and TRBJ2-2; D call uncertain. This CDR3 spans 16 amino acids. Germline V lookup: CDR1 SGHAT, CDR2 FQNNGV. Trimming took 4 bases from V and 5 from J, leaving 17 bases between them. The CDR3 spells CASSSWMAAETGELFF. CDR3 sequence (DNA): TGTGCCAGCAGCTCCTGGATGGCAGCTGAAACCGGGGAGCTGTTTTTT.

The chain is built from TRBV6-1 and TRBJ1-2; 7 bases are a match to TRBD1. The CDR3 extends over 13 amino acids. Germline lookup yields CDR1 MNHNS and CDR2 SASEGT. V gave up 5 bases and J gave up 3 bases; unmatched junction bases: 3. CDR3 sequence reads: CASSFGQDYGYTF. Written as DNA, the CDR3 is TGTGCCAGCAGTTTCGGACAGGACTATGGCTACACCTTC.

The CDR3 DNA reads as TGTGCCTGGAGTGTAGGAAGACTAGTGGGCACCGGGGAGCTGTTTTTT. Amino acid sequence: CAWSVGRLVGTGELFF. The genes are TRBV30 and TRBJ2-2, with D possibly matching TRBD2 (6 bases). Trimming removed 0 bases from V and 4 bases from J, with 15 bases in between. The CDR3 has 16 amino acids. Germline V lookup: CDR1 GTSNPN, CDR2 SVGIG (reference sequence).

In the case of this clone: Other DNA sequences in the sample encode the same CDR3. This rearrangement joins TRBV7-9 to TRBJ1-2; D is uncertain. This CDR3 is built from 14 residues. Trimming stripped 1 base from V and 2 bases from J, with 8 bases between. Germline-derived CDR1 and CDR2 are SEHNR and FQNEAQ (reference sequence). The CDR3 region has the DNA TGTGCCAGCAGCTTAGGTCCGGGAAACTATGGCTACACCTTC. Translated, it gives CASSLGPGNYGYTF.

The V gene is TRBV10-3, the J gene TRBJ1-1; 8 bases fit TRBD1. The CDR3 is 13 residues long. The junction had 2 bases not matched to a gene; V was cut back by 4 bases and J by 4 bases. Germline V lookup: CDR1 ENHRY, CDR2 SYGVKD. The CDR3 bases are TGTGCCATCAGTGGGACAGGGACCACTGAAGCTTTCTTT. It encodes CAISGTGTTEAFF.

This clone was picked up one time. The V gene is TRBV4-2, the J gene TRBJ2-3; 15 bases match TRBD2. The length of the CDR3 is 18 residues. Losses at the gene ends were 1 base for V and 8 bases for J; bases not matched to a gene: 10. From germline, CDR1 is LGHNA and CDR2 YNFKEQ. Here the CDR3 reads CASSQALGLAGGPSTQYF. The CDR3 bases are TGTGCCAGCAGCCAAGCTCTCGGACTAGCGGGAGGGCCGAGTACGCAGTATTTT.

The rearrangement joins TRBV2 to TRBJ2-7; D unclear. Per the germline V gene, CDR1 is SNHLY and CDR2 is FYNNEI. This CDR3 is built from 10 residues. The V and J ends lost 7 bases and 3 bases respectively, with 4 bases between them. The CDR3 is CASKGYEQYF. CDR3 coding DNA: TGTGCCAGCAAGGGCTACGAGCAGTACTTC.

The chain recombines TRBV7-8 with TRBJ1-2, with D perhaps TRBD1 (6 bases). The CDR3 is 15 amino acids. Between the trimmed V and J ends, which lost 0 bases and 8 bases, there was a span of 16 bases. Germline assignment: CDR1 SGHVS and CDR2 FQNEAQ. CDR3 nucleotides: TGTGCCAGCAGCTTAGCGTCCCAGGGGCAGCAAGGCTACACCTTC. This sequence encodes CASSLASQGQQGYTF.